These 9 T cell receptor beta chains were sequenced from one sample in a study of T cell responses to AZD1222 COVID-19 vaccine. Sequencing was performed with immunoSEQ multiplex PCR; in TCRdb, only in-frame clones are kept and a portion is missing. Of 150,000 or so clones detected, 90% appear once; the ten largest clones hold about 20%. The sequencing used peripheral blood, collected on day 0 of AZD1222 vaccination. Receptors were obtained from an adult in good health.

The chain is built from TRBV5-4 and TRBJ1-4, with 8 bases matching TRBD1. In germline, CDR1 is SGHNT, CDR2 YYREEE (reference sequence). The length of the CDR3 is 14 residues. V was pared by 6 bases and J by 7 bases, with 8 bases of the junction left unmatched. The CDR3 coding sequence is TGTGCCAGCAACCGACAGGGGAGTGGTGAAAAACTGTTTTTT. As protein: CASNRQGSGEKLFF.

This clone was recorded once. The chain uses TRBV29-1 and TRBJ2-3; 10 bases fit TRBD2. CDR1 is SQVTM and CDR2 is ANQGSEA in the germline V gene. The CDR3 has 16 amino acids. V shed 4 bases, J shed 0 bases, and the junction held 7 bases outside the gene matches. DNA of the CDR3: TGCAGCGTTGGGGCGGGACTAGCGTCTAGCACAGATACGCAGTATTTT. Translated: CSVGAGLASSTDTQYF.

This chain links TRBV18 with TRBJ1-4, with TRBD1 as a possible D gene (5 bases). The CDR3 loop spans 16 amino acids. Per germline, CDR1 KGHSH and CDR2 LQKENI. V lost 3 bases to trimming and J lost 1 base, with 12 bases between them. The CDR3 spells CASSPLDSQTNEKLFF. The DNA for the CDR3 is TGTGCCAGCTCACCGCTTGACAGCCAAACTAATGAAAAACTGTTTTTT.

The chain uses TRBV9 and TRBJ2-2, with TRBD1 as a possible D gene (6 bases). Trimming stripped 0 bases from V and 4 bases from J, with 13 bases between. The germline gives CDR1 SGDLS, CDR2 YYNGEE. CDR3 length equals 16 residues. The CDR3 region is CASSVDGQPLTGELFF. The CDR3 coding sequence is TGTGCCAGCAGCGTAGACGGACAGCCTCTCACCGGGGAGCTGTTTTTT.

The chain links TRBV29-1 to TRBJ1-3; D remains unclear. Between the trimmed V and J ends, which lost 6 bases and 5 bases, there was a span of 11 bases. This CDR3 region has 12 residues. The germline gives CDR1 SQVTM, CDR2 ANQGSEA. The CDR3 DNA follows: TGCAGCGTCTTGGACGGTCGAAACACCATATATTTT. It specifies CSVLDGRNTIYF.

The chain uses TRBV2 and TRBJ2-7; the match to TRBD2 covers 10 bases. Unmatched junction bases numbered 12, after V lost 3 bases and J lost 7 bases. The CDR3 runs to 16 residues. Germline lookup yields CDR1 SNHLY and CDR2 FYNNEI. Here the CDR3 reads CASSEVSSGSSWEQYF. In DNA, the CDR3 is TGTGCCAGCAGTGAGGTGTCTAGCGGGAGTTCGTGGGAGCAGTACTTC.

This clone occurred once. The V gene is TRBV7-9, the J gene TRBJ2-1, with D perhaps being TRBD1 or TRBD2 (5 bases each). Germline-derived CDR1 and CDR2 are SEHNR and FQNEAQ (reference sequence). V lost 5 bases and J 2 bases, leaving 16 bases between the germline ends. The CDR3 spans 16 residues. In nucleotides, the CDR3 is TGTGCCAGCAGCGGGGGTTCCGGCAGACCCTACAATGAGCAGTTCTTC. Its protein is CASSGGSGRPYNEQFF.

The chain has TRBV29-1 and TRBJ1-1; no firm D call. Germline values: CDR1 SQVTM, CDR2 ANQGSEA. There are 11 residues in the CDR3. Here the CDR3 reads CALGFGAEAFF. The CDR3 nucleotides are TGCGCACTGGGATTCGGGGCTGAAGCTTTCTTT.

The chain is built from TRBV10-3 and TRBJ1-1; tentatively, D is TRBD1 (6 bases). CDR1 is ENHRY and CDR2 is SYGVKD in the germline V gene. This CDR3 spans 18 amino acids. V was clipped by 2 bases and J by 0 bases, with 19 bases between them. CDR3 DNA: TGTGCCATCAGTGAGGGAGCACAGGGAAATTCGCTGAACACTGAAGCTTTCTTT. Its translation is CAISEGAQGNSLNTEAFF.